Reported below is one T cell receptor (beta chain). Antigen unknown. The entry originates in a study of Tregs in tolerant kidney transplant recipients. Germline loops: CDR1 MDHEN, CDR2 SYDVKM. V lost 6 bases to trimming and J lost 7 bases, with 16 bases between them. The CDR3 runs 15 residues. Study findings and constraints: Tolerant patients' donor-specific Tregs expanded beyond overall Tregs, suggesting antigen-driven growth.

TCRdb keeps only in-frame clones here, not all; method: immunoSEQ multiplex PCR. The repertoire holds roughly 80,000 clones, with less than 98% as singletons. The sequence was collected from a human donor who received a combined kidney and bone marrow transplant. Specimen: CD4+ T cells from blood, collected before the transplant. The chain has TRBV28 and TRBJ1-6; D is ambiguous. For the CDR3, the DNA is TGTGCCAGCAGCCCCTTTTCGGGTCGGAATTCACCCCTCCACTTT. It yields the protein CASSPFSGRNSPLHF.